This TCR beta chain was sequenced during a study of cytomegalovirus exposure and HLA in healthy donors. The PCR made use of 60 Vbeta and 13 Jbeta primers. Clones were sequenced by immunoSEQ multiplex PCR, and TCRdb holds only the in-frame ones, with some missing. The top ten clones hold around 3.2% of a sample with around 200,000 clones, 70% to 75% of them seen once. Germline loops: CDR1 SGHVS, CDR2 FNYEAQ. Between the trimmed V and J ends, which lost 2 bases and 0 bases, there was a span of 8 bases. This CDR3 comprises 15 residues. The sequenced sample consisted of PBMCs. This receptor was taken from a woman in her 30s in good health and CMV-seropositive. The chain recombines TRBV7-6 with TRBJ1-3; the D gene is possibly TRBD1 (5 bases). The CDR3 DNA reads TGTGCCAGCAGCTTACAGGGCTCCTCTGGAAACACCATATATTTT. Protein: CASSLQGSSGNTIYF.